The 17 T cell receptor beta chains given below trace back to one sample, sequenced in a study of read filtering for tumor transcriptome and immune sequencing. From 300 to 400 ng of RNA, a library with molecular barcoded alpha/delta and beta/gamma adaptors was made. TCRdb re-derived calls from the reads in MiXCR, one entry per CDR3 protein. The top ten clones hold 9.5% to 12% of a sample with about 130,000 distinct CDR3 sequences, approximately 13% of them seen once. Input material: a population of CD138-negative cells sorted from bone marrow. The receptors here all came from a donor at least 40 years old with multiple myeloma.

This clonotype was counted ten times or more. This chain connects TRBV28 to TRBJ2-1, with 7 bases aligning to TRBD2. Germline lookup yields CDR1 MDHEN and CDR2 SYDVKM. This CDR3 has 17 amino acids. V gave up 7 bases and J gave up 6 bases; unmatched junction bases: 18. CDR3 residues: CASTKASGPLLSNEQFF. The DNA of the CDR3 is TGTGCCAGCACCAAAGCTAGCGGACCGTTACTCTCCAATGAGCAGTTCTTC.

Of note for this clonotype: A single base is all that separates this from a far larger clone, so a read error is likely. CDR3 in DNA: TGTGCCAGCAGCGAAAGCACTGAAGCTTTCTTT. This codes for CASSESTEAFF. The J gene is TRBJ1-1, the V gene TRBV7-2; D gene uncertain. The germline V gene encodes CDR1 SGHTA and CDR2 FQGNSA. The CDR3 covers 11 residues. V was cut by 5 bases and J by 4 bases, with 5 bases left in between.

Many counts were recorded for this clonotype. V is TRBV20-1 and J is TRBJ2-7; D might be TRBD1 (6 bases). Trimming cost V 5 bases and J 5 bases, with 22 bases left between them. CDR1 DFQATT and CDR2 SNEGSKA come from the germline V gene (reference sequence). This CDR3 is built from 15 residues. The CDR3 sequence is CSAYRAGTQSDEQYF. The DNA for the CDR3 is TGCAGTGCTTACAGGGCCGGGACCCAAAGCGACGAGCAGTACTTC.

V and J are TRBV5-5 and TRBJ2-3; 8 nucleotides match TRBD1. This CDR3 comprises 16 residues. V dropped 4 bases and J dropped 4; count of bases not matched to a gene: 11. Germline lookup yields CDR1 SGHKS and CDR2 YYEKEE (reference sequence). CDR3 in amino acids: CASSRPLTGVPDTQYF. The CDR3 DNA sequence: TGTGCCAGCAGCCGACCCTTGACAGGGGTCCCAGATACGCAGTATTTT.

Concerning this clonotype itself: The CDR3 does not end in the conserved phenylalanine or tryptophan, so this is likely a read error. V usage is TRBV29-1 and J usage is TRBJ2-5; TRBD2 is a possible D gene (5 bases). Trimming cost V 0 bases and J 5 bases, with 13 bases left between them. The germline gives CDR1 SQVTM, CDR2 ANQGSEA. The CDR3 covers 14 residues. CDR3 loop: CSVEDSGNGETQYL. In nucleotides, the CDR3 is TGCAGCGTTGAAGATTCGGGGAATGGGGAGACCCAGTACCTC.

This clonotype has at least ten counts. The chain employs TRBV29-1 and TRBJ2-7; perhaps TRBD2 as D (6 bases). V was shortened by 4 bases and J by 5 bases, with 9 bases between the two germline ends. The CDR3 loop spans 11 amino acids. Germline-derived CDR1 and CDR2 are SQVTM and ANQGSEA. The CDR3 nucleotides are TGCAGCGTTGGGGGAGGCGACGAGCAGTACTTC. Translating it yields CSVGGGDEQYF.

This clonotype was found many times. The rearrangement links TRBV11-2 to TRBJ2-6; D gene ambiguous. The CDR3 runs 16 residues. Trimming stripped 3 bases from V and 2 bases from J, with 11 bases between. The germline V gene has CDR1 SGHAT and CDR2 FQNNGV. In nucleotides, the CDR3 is TGTGCCAGCAGCTTGGCTCAGGCGGCTGGGGCCAACGTCCTGACTTTC. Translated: CASSLAQAAGANVLTF. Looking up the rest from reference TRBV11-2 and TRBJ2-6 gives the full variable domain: EAGVAQSPRYKIIEKRQSVAFWCNPISGHATLYWYQQILGQGPKLLIQFQNNGVVDDSQLPKDRFSAERLKGVDSTLKIQPAKLEDSAVYLCASSLAQAAGANVLTFGAGSRLTVL.

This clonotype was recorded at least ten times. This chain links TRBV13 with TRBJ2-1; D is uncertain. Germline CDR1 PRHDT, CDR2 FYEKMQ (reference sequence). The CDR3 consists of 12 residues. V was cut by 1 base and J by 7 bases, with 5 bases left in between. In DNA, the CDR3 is TGTGCCAGCAGCTTAGATCGAAATGAGCAGTTCTTC. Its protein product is CASSLDRNEQFF.

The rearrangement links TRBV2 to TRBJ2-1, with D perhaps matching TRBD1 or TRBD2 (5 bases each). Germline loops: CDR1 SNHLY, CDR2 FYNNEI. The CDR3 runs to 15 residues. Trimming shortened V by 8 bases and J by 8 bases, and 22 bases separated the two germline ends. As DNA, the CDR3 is TGTGCCAGCCGGTTTGGGGGAACAATAAGCGATGAGCAGTTCTTC. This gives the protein CASRFGGTISDEQFF.

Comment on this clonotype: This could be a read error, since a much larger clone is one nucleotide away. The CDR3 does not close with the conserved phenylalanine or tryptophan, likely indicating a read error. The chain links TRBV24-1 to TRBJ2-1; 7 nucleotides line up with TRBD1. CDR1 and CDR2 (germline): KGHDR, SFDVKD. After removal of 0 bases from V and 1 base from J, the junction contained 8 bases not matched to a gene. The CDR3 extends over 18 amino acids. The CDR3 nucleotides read TGTGCCACCAGTGATTTGCACCGCCAGGGGGAATCCTACAATGAGCAGTTCCTC. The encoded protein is CATSDLHRQGESYNEQFL.

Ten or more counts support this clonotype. DNA for the CDR3: TGCGCCAGCAGCCCTGCAGATAGGGCTGGAGAGACCCAGTACTTC. The encoded protein is CASSPADRAGETQYF. The genes are TRBV5-1 and TRBJ2-5; D is unclear. The CDR3 is made up of 15 amino acids. Trimming pared 4 bases from V and 4 bases from J, leaving 17 bases between. Per the germline V gene, CDR1 is SGHRS and CDR2 is YFSETQ.

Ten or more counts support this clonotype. Here the CDR3 DNA reads TGCGCCAGCAGCTTAATACTAGCGGGGCTTGGGGCCAACGTCCTGACTTTC. Encoded protein: CASSLILAGLGANVLTF. The V gene is TRBV5-1, the J gene TRBJ2-6; TRBD2 agrees at 10 bases. Germline values: CDR1 SGHRS, CDR2 YFSETQ. The CDR3 covers 17 residues. The V segment lost 2 bases and the J segment 3 bases; nucleotides outside the gene matches: 5. The whole variable domain, filled in from reference TRBV5-1 and TRBJ2-6, reads KAGVTQTPRYLIKTRGQQVTLSCSPISGHRSVSWYQQTPGQGLQFLFEYFSETQRNKGNFPGRFSGRQFSNSRSEMNVSTLELGDSALYLCASSLILAGLGANVLTFGAGSRLTVL.

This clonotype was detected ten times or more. This chain's CDR3 is CASSLGTGGVDGYTF. The CDR3 region has the DNA TGTGCCAGCAGCTTAGGAACAGGGGGAGTCGATGGCTACACCTTC. V gene TRBV7-6 combines with J gene TRBJ1-2; 8 bases agree with TRBD1. Losses at the gene ends were 1 base for V and 6 bases for J; bases not matched to a gene: 7. This CDR3 spans 15 amino acids. Germline V lookup: CDR1 SGHVS, CDR2 FNYEAQ.

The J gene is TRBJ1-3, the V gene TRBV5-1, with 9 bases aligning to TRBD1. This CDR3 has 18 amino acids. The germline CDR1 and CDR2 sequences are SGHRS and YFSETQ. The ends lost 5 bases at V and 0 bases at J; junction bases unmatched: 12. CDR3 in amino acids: CASSSLSTGGDSGNTIYF. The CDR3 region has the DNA TGCGCCAGCAGTTCCCTTTCGACAGGGGGAGACTCTGGAAACACCATATATTTT. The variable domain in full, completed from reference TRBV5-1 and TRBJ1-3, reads KAGVTQTPRYLIKTRGQQVTLSCSPISGHRSVSWYQQTPGQGLQFLFEYFSETQRNKGNFPGRFSGRQFSNSRSEMNVSTLELGDSALYLCASSSLSTGGDSGNTIYFGEGSWLTVV.

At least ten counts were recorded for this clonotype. The DNA of the CDR3 is TGCAGCGCCGTGACAGGGGTACAAGCTGAGCAGTACTTC. Translated: CSAVTGVQAEQYF. The chain joins TRBV29-1 to TRBJ2-7; 8 bases match TRBD1. The CDR3 loop spans 13 amino acids. The germline V gene encodes CDR1 SQVTM and CDR2 ANQGSEA. Trimming took 7 bases from V and 7 from J; bases not matched to a gene: 12.

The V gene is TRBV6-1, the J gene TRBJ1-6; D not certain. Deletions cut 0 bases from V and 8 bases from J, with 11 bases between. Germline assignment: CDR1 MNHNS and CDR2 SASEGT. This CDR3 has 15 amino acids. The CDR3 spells CASSEALGQYSPLHF. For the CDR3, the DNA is TGTGCCAGCAGTGAAGCGCTAGGGCAGTATTCACCCCTCCACTTT.

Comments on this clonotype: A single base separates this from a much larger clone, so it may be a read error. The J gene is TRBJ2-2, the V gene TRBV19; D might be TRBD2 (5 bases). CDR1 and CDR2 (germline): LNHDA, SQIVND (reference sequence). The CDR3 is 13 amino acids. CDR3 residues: CASRSGNTGEPFF. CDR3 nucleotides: TGTGCCAGTAGATCGGGCAACACCGGGGAGCCGTTTTTT.